This TCR beta chain is drawn from a study of T cell repertoires in cytomegalovirus infection. Overall study context: Well-studied HLA-B-restricted epitopes and recently identified HLA-C-restricted epitopes of CMV were both used in the study. Public TCR beta signatures provided an indication of both CMV infection and a matching HLA type.

One entry per CDR3 protein results from TCRdb running MiXCR on the reads. The repertoire holds 700,000 to 950,000 distinct CDR3 sequences, with 30% to 35% as singletons. CDR1 and CDR2 (germline): ENHRY, SYGVKD. V was clipped by 3 bases and J by 4 bases, with 9 bases between them. This CDR3 region has 13 residues. General observations from the study: People with CMV and the relevant HLA were identified by cumulative public TCR beta family frequency. Ex vivo responses were dominated by HLA-C-restricted CMV-specific TCR beta clonotypes.

This clonotype was detected only a few times. Antigen unknown. Sequenced material: cultured CD8+ T cells from PBMCs, taken from culture after CMV antigen stimulation. The V call is TRBV10-3, the J call TRBJ1-1, with D possibly being TRBD1 (6 bases). This sequence was found in a human donor in good health (CMV status not recorded). Some clones in this sample may be carry-over from other donors' samples. The CDR3 DNA reads TGTGCCATCAGTGAAGGGGGGGGCACTGAAGCTTTCTTT. Encoded protein: CAISEGGGTEAFF.